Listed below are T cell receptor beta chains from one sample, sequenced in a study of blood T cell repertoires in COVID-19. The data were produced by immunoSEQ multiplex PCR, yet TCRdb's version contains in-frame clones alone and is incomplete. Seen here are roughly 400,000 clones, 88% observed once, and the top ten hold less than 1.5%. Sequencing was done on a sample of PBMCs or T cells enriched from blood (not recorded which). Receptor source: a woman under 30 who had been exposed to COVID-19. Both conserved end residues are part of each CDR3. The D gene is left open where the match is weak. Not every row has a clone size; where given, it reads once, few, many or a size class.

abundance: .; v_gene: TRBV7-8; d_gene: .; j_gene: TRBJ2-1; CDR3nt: TGTGCCAGCAGCGAAATAGGGGGAATCTACAATGAGCAGTTCTTC; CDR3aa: CASSEIGGIYNEQFF
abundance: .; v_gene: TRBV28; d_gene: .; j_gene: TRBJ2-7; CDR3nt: TGTGCCAGCAGTTTGGGGCAGTTTTTGTCCGAGCAGTACTTC; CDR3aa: CASSLGQFLSEQYF
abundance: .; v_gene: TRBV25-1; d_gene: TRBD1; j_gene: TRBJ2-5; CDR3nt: TGTGCCAGCAGCGACCCACAGGGGCCTGGGGAGACCCAGTACTTC; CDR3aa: CASSDPQGPGETQYF
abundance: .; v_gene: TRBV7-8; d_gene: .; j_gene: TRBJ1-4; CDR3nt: TGTGCCAGCAGCTTAGGGACATCGGAAAAACTGTTTTTT; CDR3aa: CASSLGTSEKLFF
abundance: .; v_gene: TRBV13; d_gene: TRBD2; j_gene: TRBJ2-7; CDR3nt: TGTGCCAGCAGCTTAACTAGCGGGGAAACCTACGCGCAGTACTTC; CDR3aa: CASSLTSGETYAQYF
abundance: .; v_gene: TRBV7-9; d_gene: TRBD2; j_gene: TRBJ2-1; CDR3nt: TGTGCCAGCAGCCCCTCCCGGACTAGAGACTACAATGAGCAGTTCTTC; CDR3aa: CASSPSRTRDYNEQFF
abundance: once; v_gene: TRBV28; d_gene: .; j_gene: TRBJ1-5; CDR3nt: TGTGCCAGCATGACGCAGGGCCTAGGTCAGCCCCAGCATTTT; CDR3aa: CASMTQGLGQPQHF
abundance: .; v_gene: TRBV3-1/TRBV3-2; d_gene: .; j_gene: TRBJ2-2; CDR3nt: TGTGCCAGCAGCCAAGTCCCCCGGACCGGGGAGCTGTTTTTT; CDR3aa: CASSQVPRTGELFF
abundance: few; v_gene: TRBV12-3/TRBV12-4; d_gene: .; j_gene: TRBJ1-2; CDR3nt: TGTGCCATATCCCTTGCAGGTTATGGCTACACCTTC; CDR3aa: CAISLAGYGYTF
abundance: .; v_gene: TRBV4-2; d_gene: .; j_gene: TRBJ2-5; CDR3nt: TGTGCCAGCAGCCTCGGGGAGACCCAGTACTTC; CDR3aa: CASSLGETQYF
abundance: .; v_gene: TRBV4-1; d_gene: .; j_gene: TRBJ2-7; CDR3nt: TGCGCCAGCAGCCATCCCGACAGGGACGGGAGTTTTAGCCACGAGCAGTACTTC; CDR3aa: CASSHPDRDGSFSHEQYF
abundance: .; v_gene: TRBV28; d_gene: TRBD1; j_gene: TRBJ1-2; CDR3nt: TGTGCCAGCGGAACCGGGACAGTCAAGAACGGCTATGGCTACACCTTC; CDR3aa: CASGTGTVKNGYGYTF
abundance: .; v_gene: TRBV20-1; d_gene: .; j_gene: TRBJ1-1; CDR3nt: TGCAGTGCCAACAGGGACACTGAAGCTTTCTTT; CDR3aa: CSANRDTEAFF
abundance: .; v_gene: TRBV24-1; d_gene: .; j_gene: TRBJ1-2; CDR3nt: TGTGCCACCAGTGATGCAGCGGGCAGTAACTATGGCTACACCTTC; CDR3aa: CATSDAAGSNYGYTF
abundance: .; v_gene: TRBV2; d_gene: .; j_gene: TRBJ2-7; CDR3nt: TGTGCCGCAGGCCCTCTAGCGAGGGAGCAGTACTTC; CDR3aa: CAAGPLAREQYF
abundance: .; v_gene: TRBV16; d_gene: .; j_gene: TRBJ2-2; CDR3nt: TGTGCCAGCAGCAACCTCCCCTTGGCCCCCCCGAACACCGGGGAGCTGTTTTTT; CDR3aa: CASSNLPLAPPNTGELFF
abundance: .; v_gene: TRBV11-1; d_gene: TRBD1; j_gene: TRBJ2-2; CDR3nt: TGTGCCAGCAGCCTTCAGGGGGCGGCGAACACCGGGGAGCTGTTTTTT; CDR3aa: CASSLQGAANTGELFF
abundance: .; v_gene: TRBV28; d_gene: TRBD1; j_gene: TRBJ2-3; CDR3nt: TGTGCCAGCAGTTTAATCCCCGGGACAGGGGGCTCAGATACGCAGTATTTT; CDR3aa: CASSLIPGTGGSDTQYF
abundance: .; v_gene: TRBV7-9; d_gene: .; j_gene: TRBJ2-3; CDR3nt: TGTGCCAGCAGGAATCCCCGCCGCGGGATAGATACGCAGTATTTT; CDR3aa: CASRNPRRGIDTQYF
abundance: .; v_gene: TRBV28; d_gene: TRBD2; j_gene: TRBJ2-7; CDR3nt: TGTGCCAGCAGAGGGACTAGCGGGGGCCAATACGAGCAGTACTTC; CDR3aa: CASRGTSGGQYEQYF
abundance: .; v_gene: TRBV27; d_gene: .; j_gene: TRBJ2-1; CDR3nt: TGTGCCAGCAGCCTCTTCTACGGGGGTTACAATGAGCAGTTCTTC; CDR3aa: CASSLFYGGYNEQFF
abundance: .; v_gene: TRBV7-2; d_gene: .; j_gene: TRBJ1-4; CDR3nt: TGTGCCAGCAGCTTAGATTCTGGGACTGTGAATGAAAAACTGTTTTTT; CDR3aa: CASSLDSGTVNEKLFF
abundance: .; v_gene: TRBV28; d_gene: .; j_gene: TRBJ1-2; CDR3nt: TGTGCCAGCAGATATCAGGGTGGGTCTTTCCCGGAGGGCTACACCTTC; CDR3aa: CASRYQGGSFPEGYTF
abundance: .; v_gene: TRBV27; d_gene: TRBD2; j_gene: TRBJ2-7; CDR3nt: TGTGCCAGCAGTTGGACTAGCGGGACGGGTGAGCAGTACTTC; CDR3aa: CASSWTSGTGEQYF
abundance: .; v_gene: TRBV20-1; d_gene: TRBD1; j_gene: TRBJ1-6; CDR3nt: TGCAGTGCTAGTCCGGGACAGGGGAATAATTCACCCCTCCACTTT; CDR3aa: CSASPGQGNNSPLHF
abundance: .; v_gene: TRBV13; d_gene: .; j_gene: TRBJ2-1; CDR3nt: TGTGCCAGCAGCTTAGGTGAGAACAATGAGCAGTTCTTC; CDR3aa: CASSLGENNEQFF
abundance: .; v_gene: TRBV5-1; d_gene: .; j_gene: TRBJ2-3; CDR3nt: TGCGCCAGCAGCTTGAGACTGTCGGGGGATACGCAGTATTTT; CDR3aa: CASSLRLSGDTQYF
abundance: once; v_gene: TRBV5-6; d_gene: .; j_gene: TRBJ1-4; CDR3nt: TGTGCCAGCAGCCTAGGGACACCCCGGAATGAAAAACTGTTTTTT; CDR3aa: CASSLGTPRNEKLFF
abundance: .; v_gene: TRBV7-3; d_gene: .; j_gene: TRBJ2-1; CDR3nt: TGTGCCAGCAGCTTAAATCCGGGGTACAGCTCCTACAATGAGCAGTTCTTC; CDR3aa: CASSLNPGYSSYNEQFF
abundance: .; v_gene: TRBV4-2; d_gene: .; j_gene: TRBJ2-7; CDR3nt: TGTGCCAGCAGCCAAGTAGAGCGCGAGCAGTACTTC; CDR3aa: CASSQVEREQYF
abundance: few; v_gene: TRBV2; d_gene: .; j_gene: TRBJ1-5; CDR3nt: TGTGCCAGCAGCCTCGGGAGCGGTCCCCGGCCCCAGCATTTT; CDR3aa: CASSLGSGPRPQHF
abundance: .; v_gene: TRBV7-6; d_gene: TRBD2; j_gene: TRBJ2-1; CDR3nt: TGTGCCAGCAGCCGCGGGGGGGCCAGGGGGAATGAGCAGTTCTTC; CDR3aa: CASSRGGARGNEQFF
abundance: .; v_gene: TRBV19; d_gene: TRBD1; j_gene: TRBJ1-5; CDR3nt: TGTGCCAGTAGTATAGTGGGGACAGGGATTCAGCCCCAGCATTTT; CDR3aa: CASSIVGTGIQPQHF
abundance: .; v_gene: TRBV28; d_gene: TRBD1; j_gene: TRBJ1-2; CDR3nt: TGTGCCAGCAGTACCTCCGGGACAGGCTCCTATGGCTACACCTTC; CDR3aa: CASSTSGTGSYGYTF
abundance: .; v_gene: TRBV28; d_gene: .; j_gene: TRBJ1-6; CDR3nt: TGTGCCAGCAGTTTAGGAGACTCCTATAATTCACCCCTCCACTTT; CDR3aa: CASSLGDSYNSPLHF
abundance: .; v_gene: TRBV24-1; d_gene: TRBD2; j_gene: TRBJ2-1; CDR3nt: TGTGCCACCAGTGGTCTAGCGGGAGGAACCGCCACGGATGAGCAGTTCTTC; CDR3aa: CATSGLAGGTATDEQFF
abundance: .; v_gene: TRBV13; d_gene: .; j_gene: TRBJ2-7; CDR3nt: TGTGCCAGCACCTGGGGGAGGGGACACTACGAGCAGTACTTC; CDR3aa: CASTWGRGHYEQYF
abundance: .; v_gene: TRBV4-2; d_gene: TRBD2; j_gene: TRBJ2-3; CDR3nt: TGTGCCAGCAGCCAGGATAGCGGGAGGGGCACAGATACGCAGTATTTT; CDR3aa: CASSQDSGRGTDTQYF